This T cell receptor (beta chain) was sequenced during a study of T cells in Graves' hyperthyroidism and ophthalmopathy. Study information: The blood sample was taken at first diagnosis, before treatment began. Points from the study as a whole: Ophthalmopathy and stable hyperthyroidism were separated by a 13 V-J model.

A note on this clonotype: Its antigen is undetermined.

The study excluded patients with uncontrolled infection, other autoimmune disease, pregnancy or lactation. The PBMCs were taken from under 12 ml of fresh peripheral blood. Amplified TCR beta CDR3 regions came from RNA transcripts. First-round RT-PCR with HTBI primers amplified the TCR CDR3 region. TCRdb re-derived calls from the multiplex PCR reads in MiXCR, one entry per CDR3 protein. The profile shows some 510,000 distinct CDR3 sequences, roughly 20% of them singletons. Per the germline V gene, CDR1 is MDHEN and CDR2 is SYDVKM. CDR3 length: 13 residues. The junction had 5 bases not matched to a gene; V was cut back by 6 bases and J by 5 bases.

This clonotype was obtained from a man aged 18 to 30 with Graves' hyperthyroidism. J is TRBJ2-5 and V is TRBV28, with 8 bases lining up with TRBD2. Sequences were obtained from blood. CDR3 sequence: CASSREGSETQYF. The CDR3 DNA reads TGTGCCAGCAGCCGGGAGGGATCGGAGACCCAGTACTTC.